The T cell receptor (beta chain) described here comes from a study of cytomegalovirus exposure and HLA in healthy donors (dated by TCRdb to about 2017). Regarding the research as a whole: According to an earlier analysis of several hundred of the donors, about 170 million T cells yielded 90 million to 140 million unique TCR beta sequences and 276 Gb of sequence data. The aim of the study was to test whether cataloging public T cell receptors could identify signatures of past pathogen exposure. Both class I and class II loci were covered by HLA typing, at four-digit resolution. An earlier analysis of 587 of the donors applied high-throughput TCR beta sequencing to assess whether each TCR beta V gene segment acted as functional or pseudogenic. Alongside the repertoire data, information on donor age, sex, ethnicity and CMV serostatus was compiled. Along with the roughly 700-subject first cohort, a separate validation cohort of approximately 110 different subjects was used. To study patterns of TCR occurrence, a later analysis re-analyzed previously published TCR beta repertoires from 500 to 850 donors and added high-resolution HLA genotyping. A later genetic analysis took genome-wide SNP genotypes for about 60% of the roughly 670 donors and used that subset as a discovery cohort. The study profiled the T cell repertoires of 666 subjects by immunosequencing and related them to cytomegalovirus serostatus. Of the 300 to 450 genotyped donors, around 81% fell in the genetic ancestry cluster associated with self-reported Caucasian donors. Approximately 310 gigabases of sequencing data and approximately 85 million unique TCR sequences were included in an early release covering roughly 600 HLA-typed donors. All discovery cohort repertoires had been generated using a single sequencing platform. Across approximately 400 genotyped donors of the cohort, an average of roughly 230,000 unique TCR beta nucleotide sequences per donor were sequenced, and 15% to 20% of those sequences were non-productive. A few DR-DQ haplotypes were treated as single units for association and clustering because of strong linkage in the cohort. The study combined high-throughput TCR immunosequencing, statistical association of individual TCRs with disease status, and machine learning to predict cytomegalovirus infection status. The number of typed donors differed by locus: about 629-630 for A, B, C, DRB1 and DQB1; approximately 520 for DQA1; some 610 for DPA1; and around 470 for DPB1. In the later analysis, no new phenotypic data were used to find candidate immune exposures; instead, reliance was placed on TCR beta sequences and their occurrence across donors.

Beyond this particular receptor, the publication reports: Across donors, most TCR sequences were observed very rarely, whereas some public TCRs were present in many individuals. In the study, roughly 160 TCR beta chains were listed as associated with cytomegalovirus. The presence/absence analyses assumed that sequencing depth was roughly uniform across donors, and that assumption may not be true. According to a later genetic analysis, donors in an Asian-associated ancestry cluster had fewer N-insertions in productive TCRs than the approximately 630-donor mean. Linkage disequilibrium might explain the correlated functional status among segregating V segments, but an unknown experimental factor could not be excluded. Some IMGT-functional V segments, including TRBV6-2 and TRBV6-3, could not be distinguished by the 87-base-pair reads and were therefore excluded. In vitro tests confirmed that a few of the cytomegalovirus-associated TCR beta chains recognize cytomegalovirus antigens. A cluster of highly shared sequence variants was judged likely to be a technical artifact of the sequencing pipeline. Because some donors lacked HLA typing at each locus, the association tests relied only on the typed subset. It was suggested by the authors that the approach could potentially be generalized to other disease states and immunological phenotypes. Several of the top co-occurrence clusters appeared to be linked to parvovirus B19, influenza, CMV and Epstein-Barr virus, according to a later analysis. A further reported finding was that TCR beta sequences accurately predicted the HLA-A and HLA-B alleles for most subjects in the first cohort. Cytomegalovirus status was reported to be diagnosed by the classifier with high specificity and sensitivity in both the original and validation cohorts. In an earlier analysis of 587 of the donors, most TCR beta V segments appeared in productive rearrangements about 87% or about 30% of the time, broadly matching IMGT annotations. The earlier analysis of 587 of the donors excluded 15 to 20 rarely observed V segments, including chromosome 9 orphons, because counts were too low. Specific HLA alleles were associated with around 18,000 TCR beta sequences at a false discovery rate of 0.05 in a later analysis. V-gene and J-gene trimming of TCR beta chains was associated with a missense DCLRE1C variant in a later genetic analysis, and the association was replicated in an independent cohort. According to a later analysis, most CMV-associated TCR beta chains appeared to be HLA-restricted, and the HLA associations seemed to be driven largely by CMV exposure. Compared with equally common non-associated chains, HLA-associated TCR beta chains in a later analysis were more clonally expanded and had lower generation probabilities. Only TCR beta chains were sequenced in this cohort, and the absence of alpha or paired-chain data limited detectable features. Immune exposure information for the cohort was limited to CMV serostatus. Assigning TCR associations to individual alleles was difficult when HLA alleles, especially DR and DQ, strongly co-occurred. In a later analysis, TCR association rates were found to vary across HLA loci, with the most associated TCRs seen for DRB1 alleles and the fewest for HLA-C alleles.

The cohort was made up of roughly 670 healthy bone marrow donors. All cohort members were sampled while nominally healthy, although unrecorded immune exposures were likely present. The donor was CMV seronegative and belonged to the group of around 400 seronegative cohort members. Each donor provided a peripheral blood sample, and peripheral blood mononuclear cells were used for TCR beta sequencing. Genomic DNA was extracted from the blood cell samples with the Qiagen DNeasy Blood Extraction Kit. This clone was seen a single time. Its target antigen remains unknown. No qualities accompany the bases; no much larger clone lies one base away. Preparation of the library involved the immunoSEQ multiplex PCR assay. The multiplex PCR relied on a mix of 60 forward primers for TCR Vbeta segments and 13 reverse primers for TCR Jbeta segments. The CDR3 region of rearranged TCR beta genes was amplified from genomic DNA with a multiplex PCR assay. On the Illumina HiSeq System, the amplified TCR beta libraries were sequenced as 87-base-pair reads. The paper's data handling went like this. Across the roughly 640 repertoires, a later analysis counted 75 million to 90 million unique TCR beta chains, about 10 million of which were shared by at least two donors. Raw reads were error-corrected and collapsed into unique sequences by a nearest-neighbor algorithm in which closely related sequences were merged to remove PCR and sequencing errors. To assign V, D and J gene segments, CDR3 sequences were aligned to IMGT reference sequences. For a sequence to be retained, a match of at least six nucleotides was required to both a V gene segment and a J gene segment. A rearrangement was called productive if the CDR3 had no stop codons and remained in frame with V and J, and every other rearrangement was called non-productive. CDR3 was defined by IMGT convention, running from the second conserved V-encoded cysteine to the conserved J-encoded phenylalanine. The earlier analysis of some 600 of the donors excluded sequences that lacked an unambiguous match to a single V gene segment. In an earlier analysis of roughly 500 of the donors, V segments were called functional above 56.7% productive rearrangements and were called segregating when the between-donor standard deviation exceeded 5%. A statistical classification framework was built to diagnose cytomegalovirus status from the catalog of TCR beta chain sequences. A later analysis assigned V and J genes by comparing TCR nucleotide sequences with IMGT/GENE-DB human TR gene sequences. A later analysis assigned CDR3 sequences and most-parsimonious VDJ recombination scenarios with the TCRdist pipeline. In a later analysis, every TCR beta chain was defined by the combination of its CDR3 amino acid sequence and its V-gene family, and reads without a unique V-gene family were dropped. A later analysis removed 450 to 600 highly shared, low-generation-probability nucleotide sequences to deal with suspected cross-contamination and a sequencing artifact. A later analysis calculated a clonal expansion index for each public chain from normalized within-repertoire ranks of inferred template counts. In a later analysis, generation probabilities were computed with a VDJ recombination model fitted to out-of-frame rearrangements, and the resulting probabilities were checked against IGoR. In a later analysis, TCR-TCR, TCR-HLA and TCR-CMV co-occurrence was scored with hypergeometric tests, and a repertoire-size bias correction was applied to TCR pairs. To estimate false discovery rates, a later analysis permuted the HLA or CMV assignments 20 times. In a later analysis, co-occurring TCRs were grouped using DBSCAN, with TCRdist sequence similarity added in when clustering inside HLA-allele-positive subsets. Repertoires with fewer than 30,000 or more than 120,000 public chains were left out of co-occurrence clustering, as were about 5 repertoires with anomalous nucleotide sharing. TCRdb carries this immuneACCESS record with in-frame sequences only. Its versions omit some clonotypes, under half of them owing to an unresolved V gene in the studies checked, with the rest unexplained. V and J calls and clone size are those listed in that table; D and trimming were worked out from the DNA. The sample has 150,000 or so clones on record, 65% to 75% of them singletons. Around 1.5% of the sample goes to the ten largest clones.

V loses 1 base of germline sequence and J loses 6 bases, and the interval between the two ends is 9 bases. From its cysteine to its phenylalanine, the CDR3 spans 13 amino acids. The retained sequence is limited to the CDR3, 39 bases, with the frame set at the first base. CDR1 and CDR2 are read off the germline V gene (reference sequence) as LNHDA and SQIVND. The TCR sequence derives from a girl aged 5-17 years in good health and CMV-seronegative. The sample comprised PBMCs. This chain joins TRBV19 to TRBJ1-2; no D gene is confidently identified. The sequenced DNA: TGTGCCAGTAGTATAGGGGCATACGATGGCTACACCTTC. Protein translation: CASSIGAYDGYTF.